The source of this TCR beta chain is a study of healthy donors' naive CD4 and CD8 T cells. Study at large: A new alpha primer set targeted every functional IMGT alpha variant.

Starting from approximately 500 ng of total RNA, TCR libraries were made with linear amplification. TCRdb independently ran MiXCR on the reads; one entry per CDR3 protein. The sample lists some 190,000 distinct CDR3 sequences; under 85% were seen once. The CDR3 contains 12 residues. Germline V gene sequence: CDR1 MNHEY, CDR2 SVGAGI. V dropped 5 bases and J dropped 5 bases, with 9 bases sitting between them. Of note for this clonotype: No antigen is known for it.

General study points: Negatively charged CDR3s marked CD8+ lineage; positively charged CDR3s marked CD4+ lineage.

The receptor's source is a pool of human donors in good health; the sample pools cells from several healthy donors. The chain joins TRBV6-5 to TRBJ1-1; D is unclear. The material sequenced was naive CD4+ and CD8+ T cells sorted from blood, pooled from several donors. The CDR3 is CASSQPRTEAFF. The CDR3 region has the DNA TGTGCCAGCAGTCAACCGAGGACTGAAGCTTTCTTT.